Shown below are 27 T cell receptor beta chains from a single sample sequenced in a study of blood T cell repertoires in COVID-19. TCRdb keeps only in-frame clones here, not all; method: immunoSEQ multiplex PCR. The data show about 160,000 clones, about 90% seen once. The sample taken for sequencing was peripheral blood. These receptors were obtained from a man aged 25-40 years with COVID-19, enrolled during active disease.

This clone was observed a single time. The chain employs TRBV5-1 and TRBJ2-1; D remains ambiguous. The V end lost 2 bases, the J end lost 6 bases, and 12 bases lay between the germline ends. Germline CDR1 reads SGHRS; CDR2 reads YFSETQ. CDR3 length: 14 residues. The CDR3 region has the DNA TGCGCCAGCAGCTTCTTAGGTCTAGGCAATGAGCAGTTCTTC. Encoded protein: CASSFLGLGNEQFF.

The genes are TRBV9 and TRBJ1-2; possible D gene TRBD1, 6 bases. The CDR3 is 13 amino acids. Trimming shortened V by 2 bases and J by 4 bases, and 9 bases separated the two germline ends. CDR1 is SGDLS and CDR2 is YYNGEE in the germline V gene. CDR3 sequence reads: CASSVRDTYGYTF. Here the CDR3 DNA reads TGTGCCAGCAGCGTCCGGGACACCTATGGCTACACCTTC.

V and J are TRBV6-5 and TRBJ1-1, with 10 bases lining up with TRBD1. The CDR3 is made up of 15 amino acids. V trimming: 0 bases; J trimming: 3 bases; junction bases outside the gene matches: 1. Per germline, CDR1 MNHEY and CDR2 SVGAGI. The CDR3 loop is CASSYSGQGYTEAFF. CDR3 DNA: TGTGCCAGCAGTTACTCGGGACAGGGGTACACTGAAGCTTTCTTT.

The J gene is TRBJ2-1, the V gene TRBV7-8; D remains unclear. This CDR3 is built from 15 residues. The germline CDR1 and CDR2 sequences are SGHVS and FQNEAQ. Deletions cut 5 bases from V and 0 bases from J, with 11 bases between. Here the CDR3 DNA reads TGTGCCAGCAGCCGAGACTGGAGCTCCTACAATGAGCAGTTCTTC. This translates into CASSRDWSSYNEQFF.

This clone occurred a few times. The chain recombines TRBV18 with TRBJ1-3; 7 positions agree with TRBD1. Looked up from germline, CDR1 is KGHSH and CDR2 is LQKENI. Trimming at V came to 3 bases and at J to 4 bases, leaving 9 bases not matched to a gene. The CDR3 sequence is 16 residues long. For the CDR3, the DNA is TGTGCCAGCTCACCCAACACAGGGGTGCTCGGAAACACCATATATTTT. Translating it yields CASSPNTGVLGNTIYF.

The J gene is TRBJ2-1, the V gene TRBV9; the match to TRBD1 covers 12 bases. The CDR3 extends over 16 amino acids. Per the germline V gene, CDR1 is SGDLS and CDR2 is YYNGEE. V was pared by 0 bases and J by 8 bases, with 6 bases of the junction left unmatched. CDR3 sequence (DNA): TGTGCCAGCAGCGTAGGGGGACAGGGGGCGGGAGATGAGCAGTTCTTC. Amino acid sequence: CASSVGGQGAGDEQFF.

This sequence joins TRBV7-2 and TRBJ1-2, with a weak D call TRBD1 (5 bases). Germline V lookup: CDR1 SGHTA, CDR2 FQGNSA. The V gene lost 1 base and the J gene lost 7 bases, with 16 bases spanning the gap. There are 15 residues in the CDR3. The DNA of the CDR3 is TGTGCCAGCAGCTTAGGAAGCCAGGGAAGGGGTGGCTACACCTTC. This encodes CASSLGSQGRGGYTF.

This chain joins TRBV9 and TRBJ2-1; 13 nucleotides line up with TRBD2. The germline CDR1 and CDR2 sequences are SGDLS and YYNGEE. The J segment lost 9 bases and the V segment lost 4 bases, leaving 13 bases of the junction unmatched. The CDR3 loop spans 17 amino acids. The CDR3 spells CASSPRRGLAGALEQFF. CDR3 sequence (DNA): TGTGCCAGCAGCCCCCGCCGTGGACTAGCGGGGGCCCTTGAGCAGTTCTTC.

CDR3 sequence (DNA): TGTGCCAGCAGCTTGGGCAGGGGGCGCGATCAGCCCCAGCATTTT. This sequence encodes CASSLGRGRDQPQHF. The V gene is TRBV5-4, the J gene TRBJ1-5, with 8 bases identical to TRBD1. V shed 0 bases and J 5 bases; nucleotides not matched to a gene: 4. Germline-derived CDR1 and CDR2 are SGHNT and YYREEE (reference sequence). The CDR3 covers 15 residues.

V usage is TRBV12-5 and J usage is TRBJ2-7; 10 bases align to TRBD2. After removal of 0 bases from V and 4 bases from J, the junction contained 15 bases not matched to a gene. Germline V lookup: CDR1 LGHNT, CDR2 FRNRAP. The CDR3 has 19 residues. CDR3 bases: TGTGCTAGTGGTTTGGTACTCTTACCCCTAGCGGGGGAATTTTACGAGCAGTACTTC. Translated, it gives CASGLVLLPLAGEFYEQYF.

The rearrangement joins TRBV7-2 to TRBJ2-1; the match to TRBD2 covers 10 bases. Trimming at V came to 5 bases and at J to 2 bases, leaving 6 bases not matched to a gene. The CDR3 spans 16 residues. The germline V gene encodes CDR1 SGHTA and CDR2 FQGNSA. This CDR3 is CASSRTSGAPYNEQFF. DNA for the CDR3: TGTGCCAGCAGCCGTACTAGCGGGGCCCCCTACAATGAGCAGTTCTTC.

The CDR3 reads CASRWGQGAYEQYF. Here the CDR3 DNA reads TGTGCCAGTCGGTGGGGGCAGGGCGCCTACGAGCAGTACTTC. The chain is built from TRBV19 and TRBJ2-7, with D perhaps TRBD1 (6 bases). The CDR3 runs to 14 residues. CDR1 is LNHDA, CDR2 SQIVND, per germline (reference sequence). Trimming took 8 bases from V and 2 from J, leaving 16 bases between them.

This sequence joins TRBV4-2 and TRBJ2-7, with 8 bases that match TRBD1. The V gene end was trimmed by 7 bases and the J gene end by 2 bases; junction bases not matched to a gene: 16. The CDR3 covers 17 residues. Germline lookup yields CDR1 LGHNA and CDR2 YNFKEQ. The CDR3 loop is CASTYRPSEDRAYEQYF. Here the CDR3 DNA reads TGTGCCAGCACCTACCGCCCCAGCGAGGACAGGGCCTACGAGCAGTACTTC.

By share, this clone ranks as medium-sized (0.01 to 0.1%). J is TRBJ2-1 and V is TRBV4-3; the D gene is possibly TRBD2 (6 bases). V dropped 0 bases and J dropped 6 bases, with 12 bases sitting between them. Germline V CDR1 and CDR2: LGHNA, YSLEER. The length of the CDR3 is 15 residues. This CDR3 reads CASSQDYPSANEQFF. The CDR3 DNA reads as TGCGCCAGCAGCCAAGATTACCCTAGCGCCAATGAGCAGTTCTTC.

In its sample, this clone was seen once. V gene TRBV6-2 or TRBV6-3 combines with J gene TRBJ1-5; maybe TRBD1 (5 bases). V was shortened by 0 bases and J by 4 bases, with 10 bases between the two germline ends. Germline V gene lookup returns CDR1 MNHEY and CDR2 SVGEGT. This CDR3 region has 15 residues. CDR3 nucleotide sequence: TGTGCCAGCAGTTACTCGCCAGGGCTAAATCAGCCCCAGCATTTT. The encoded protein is CASSYSPGLNQPQHF.

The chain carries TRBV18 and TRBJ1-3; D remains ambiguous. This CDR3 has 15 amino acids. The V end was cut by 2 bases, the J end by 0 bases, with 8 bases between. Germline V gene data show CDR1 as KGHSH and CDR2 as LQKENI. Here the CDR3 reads CASSPSLPSGNTIYF. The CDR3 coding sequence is TGTGCCAGCTCACCAAGCTTACCCTCTGGAAACACCATATATTTT.

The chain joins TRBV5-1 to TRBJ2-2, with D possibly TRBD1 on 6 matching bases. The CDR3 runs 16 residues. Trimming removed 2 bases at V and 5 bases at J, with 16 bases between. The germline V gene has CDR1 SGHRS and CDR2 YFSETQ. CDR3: CASSFASGHLTGELFF. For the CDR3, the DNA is TGCGCCAGCAGCTTTGCCTCGGGACACCTAACCGGGGAGCTGTTTTTT.

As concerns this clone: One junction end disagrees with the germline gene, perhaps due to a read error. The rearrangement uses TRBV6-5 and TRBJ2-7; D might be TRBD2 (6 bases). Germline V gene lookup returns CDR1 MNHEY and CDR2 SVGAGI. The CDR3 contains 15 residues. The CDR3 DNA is TGTGCCAGCAGTTACTCGCTACTAGCATCCTCCGAGCAGTACTTC. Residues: CASSYSLLASSEQYF.

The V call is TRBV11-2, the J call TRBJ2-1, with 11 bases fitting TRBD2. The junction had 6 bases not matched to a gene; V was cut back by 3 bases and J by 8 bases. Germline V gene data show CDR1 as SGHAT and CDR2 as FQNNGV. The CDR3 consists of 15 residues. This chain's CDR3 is CASSLTSGNRDEQFF. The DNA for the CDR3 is TGTGCCAGCAGCTTGACTAGCGGGAATCGGGATGAGCAGTTCTTC.

The CDR3 reads CASSPGGQSTGELFF. The CDR3 DNA reads as TGTGCCAGCTCACCAGGCGGGCAGTCCACCGGGGAGCTGTTTTTT. The chain recombines TRBV18 with TRBJ2-2, with a weak D call TRBD2 (5 bases). This CDR3 contains 15 residues. The V gene's germline CDR1 is KGHSH and CDR2 LQKENI. V lost 2 bases to trimming and J lost 4 bases, with 11 bases between them. The full variable domain, rest sourced from reference TRBV18 and TRBJ2-2, is NAGVMQNPRHLVRRRGQEARLRCSPMKGHSHVYWYRQLPEEGLKFMVYLQKENIIDESGMPKERFSAEFPKEGPSILRIQQVVRGDSAAYFCASSPGGQSTGELFFGEGSRLTVL.

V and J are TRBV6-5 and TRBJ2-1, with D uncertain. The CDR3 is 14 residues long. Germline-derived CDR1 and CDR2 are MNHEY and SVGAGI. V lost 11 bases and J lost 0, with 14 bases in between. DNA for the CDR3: TGTGCCTCGCTGCAGGTTCCCTCCTACAATGAGCAGTTCTTC. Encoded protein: CASLQVPSYNEQFF.

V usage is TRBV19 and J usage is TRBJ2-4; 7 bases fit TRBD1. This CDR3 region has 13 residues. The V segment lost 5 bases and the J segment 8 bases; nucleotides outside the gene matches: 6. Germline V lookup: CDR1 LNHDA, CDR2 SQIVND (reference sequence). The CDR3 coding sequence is TGTGCCAGTAGTCCCCAGGGGGTGGACATTCAGTACTTC. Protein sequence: CASSPQGVDIQYF. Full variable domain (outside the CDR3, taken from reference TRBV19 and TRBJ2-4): DGGITQSPKYLFRKEGQNVTLSCEQNLNHDAMYWYRQDPGQGLRLIYYSQIVNDFQKGDIAEGYSVSREKKESFPLTVTSAQKNPTAFYLCASSPQGVDIQYFGAGTRLSVL.

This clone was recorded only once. The CDR3 here is CSVDRGVEQFF. Written as DNA, the CDR3 is TGCAGCGTTGACAGGGGGGTCGAGCAGTTCTTC. The V and J genes are TRBV29-1 and TRBJ2-1, with a possible D match to TRBD1 (7 bases). The CDR3 runs 11 residues. Trimming removed 3 bases from V and 10 bases from J, with 10 bases in between. Per the germline V gene, CDR1 is SQVTM and CDR2 is ANQGSEA.

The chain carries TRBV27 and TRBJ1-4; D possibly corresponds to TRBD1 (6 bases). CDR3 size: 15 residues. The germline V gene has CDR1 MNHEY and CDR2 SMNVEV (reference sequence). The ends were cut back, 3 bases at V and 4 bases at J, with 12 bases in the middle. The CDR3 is CASSLRTDNNEKLFF. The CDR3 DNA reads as TGTGCCAGCAGTTTGAGGACAGATAATAATGAAAAACTGTTTTTT. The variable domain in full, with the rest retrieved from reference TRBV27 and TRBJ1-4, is EAQVTQNPRYLITVTGKKLTVTCSQNMNHEYMSWYRQDPGLGLRQIYYSMNVEVTDKGDVPEGYKVSRKEKRNFPLILESPSPNQTSLYFCASSLRTDNNEKLFFGSGTQLSVL.

The CDR3 nucleotides read TGTGCCAGCAGTTCAGGGGGGCAGACCGGGGAGCTGTTTTTT. Translation: CASSSGGQTGELFF. This chain joins TRBV7-2 and TRBJ2-2, with D possibly matching TRBD1 (7 bases). The germline CDR1 and CDR2 sequences are SGHTA and FQGNSA. The CDR3 runs 14 residues. Trimming cost V 6 bases and J 5 bases, with 13 bases left between them.

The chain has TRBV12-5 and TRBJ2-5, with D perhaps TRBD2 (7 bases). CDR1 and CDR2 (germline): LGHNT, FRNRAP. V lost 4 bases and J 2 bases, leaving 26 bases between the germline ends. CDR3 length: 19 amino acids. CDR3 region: CASGSPLRGPQPPQETQYF. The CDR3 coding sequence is TGTGCTAGTGGTTCCCCTTTGCGGGGGCCCCAACCACCTCAAGAGACCCAGTACTTC.

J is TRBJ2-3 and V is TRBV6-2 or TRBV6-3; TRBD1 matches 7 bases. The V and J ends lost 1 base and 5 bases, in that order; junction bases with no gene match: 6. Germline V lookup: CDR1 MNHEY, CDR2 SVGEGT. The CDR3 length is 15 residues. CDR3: CASSYWTGNRDTQYF. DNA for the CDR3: TGTGCCAGCAGTTACTGGACAGGCAATAGAGATACGCAGTATTTT.